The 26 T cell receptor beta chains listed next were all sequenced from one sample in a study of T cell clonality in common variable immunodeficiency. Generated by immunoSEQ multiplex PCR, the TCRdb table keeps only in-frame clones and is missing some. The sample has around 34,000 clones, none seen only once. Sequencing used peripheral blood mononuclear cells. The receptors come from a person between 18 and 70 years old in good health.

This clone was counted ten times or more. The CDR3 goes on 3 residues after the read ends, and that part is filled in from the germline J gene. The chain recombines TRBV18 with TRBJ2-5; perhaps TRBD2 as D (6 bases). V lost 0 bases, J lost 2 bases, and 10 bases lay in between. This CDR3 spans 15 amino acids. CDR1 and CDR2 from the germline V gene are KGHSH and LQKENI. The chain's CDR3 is CASSPPAGWQETQYF. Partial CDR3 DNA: TGTGCCAGCTCACCACCCGCGGGGTGGCAAGAGACC.

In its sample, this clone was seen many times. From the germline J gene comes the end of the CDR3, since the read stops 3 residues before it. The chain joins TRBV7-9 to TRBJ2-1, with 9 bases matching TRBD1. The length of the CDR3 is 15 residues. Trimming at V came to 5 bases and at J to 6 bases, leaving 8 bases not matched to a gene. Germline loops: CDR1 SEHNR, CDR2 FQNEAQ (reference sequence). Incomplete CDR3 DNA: TGTGCCAGCAGCCTCCTTGTGACAGGGGGCAATGAG. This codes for CASSLLVTGGNE. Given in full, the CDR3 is CASSLLVTGGNEQFF.

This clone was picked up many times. The CDR3 reads CSTRDYVDGYTF. The sequenced CDR3 bases are TGCAGCACCCGGGACTACGTAGATGGC. V usage is TRBV29-1 and J usage is TRBJ1-2; maybe TRBD1 (5 bases). The read finishes 3 residues shy of the CDR3 end, and the germline J gene is used to complete it. The CDR3 covers 12 residues. Trimming stripped 8 bases from V and 6 bases from J, with 16 bases between. Germline CDR1 reads SQVTM; CDR2 reads ANQGSEA.

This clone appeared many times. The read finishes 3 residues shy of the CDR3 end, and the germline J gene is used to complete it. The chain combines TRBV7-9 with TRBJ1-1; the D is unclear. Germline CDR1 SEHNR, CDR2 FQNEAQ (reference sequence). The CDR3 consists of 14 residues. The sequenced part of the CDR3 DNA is TGTGCCAGCAGCTTAGATGCTCTGCGGGTAGAA. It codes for CASSLDALRVE. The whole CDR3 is CASSLDALRVEAFF.

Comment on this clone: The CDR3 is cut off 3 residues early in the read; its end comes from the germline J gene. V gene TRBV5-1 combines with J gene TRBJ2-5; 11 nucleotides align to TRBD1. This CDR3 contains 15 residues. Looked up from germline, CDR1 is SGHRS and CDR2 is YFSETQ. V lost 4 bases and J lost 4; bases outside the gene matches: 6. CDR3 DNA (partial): TGCGCCAGCAGCCCGTGGACAGGGGGCAGAGAGACC. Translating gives CASSPWTGGRET. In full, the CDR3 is CASSPWTGGRETQYF. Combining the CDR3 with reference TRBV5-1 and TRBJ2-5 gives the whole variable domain KAGVTQTPRYLIKTRGQQVTLSCSPISGHRSVSWYQQTPGQGLQFLFEYFSETQRNKGNFPGRFSGRQFSNSRSEMNVSTLELGDSALYLCASSPWTGGRETQYFGPGTRLLVL.

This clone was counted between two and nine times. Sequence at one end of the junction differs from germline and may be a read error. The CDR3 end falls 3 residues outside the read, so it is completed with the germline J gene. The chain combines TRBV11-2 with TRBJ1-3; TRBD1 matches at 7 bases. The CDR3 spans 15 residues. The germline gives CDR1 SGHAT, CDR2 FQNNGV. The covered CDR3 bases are TGTGCCAGCAGCCCGGACAGGAACTCTGGAAACGCC. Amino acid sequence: CASSPDRNSGNA. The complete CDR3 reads CASSPDRNSGNAIYF.

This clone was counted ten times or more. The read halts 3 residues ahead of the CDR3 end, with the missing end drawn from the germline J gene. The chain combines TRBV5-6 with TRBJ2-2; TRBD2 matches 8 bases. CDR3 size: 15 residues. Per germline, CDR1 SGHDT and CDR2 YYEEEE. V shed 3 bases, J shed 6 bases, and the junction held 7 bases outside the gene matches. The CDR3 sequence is CASSSSSGPAGELFF. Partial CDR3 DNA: TGTGCCAGCAGCTCTTCTAGCGGGCCGGCCGGGGAG.

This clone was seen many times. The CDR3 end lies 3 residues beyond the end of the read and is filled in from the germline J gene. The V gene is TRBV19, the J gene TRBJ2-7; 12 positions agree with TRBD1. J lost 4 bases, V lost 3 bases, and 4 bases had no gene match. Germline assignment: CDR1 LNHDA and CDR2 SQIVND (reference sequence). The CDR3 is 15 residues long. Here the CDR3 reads CASSIRDRGLYEQYF. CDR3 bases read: TGTGCCAGTAGTATCCGGGACAGGGGGCTTTACGAG.

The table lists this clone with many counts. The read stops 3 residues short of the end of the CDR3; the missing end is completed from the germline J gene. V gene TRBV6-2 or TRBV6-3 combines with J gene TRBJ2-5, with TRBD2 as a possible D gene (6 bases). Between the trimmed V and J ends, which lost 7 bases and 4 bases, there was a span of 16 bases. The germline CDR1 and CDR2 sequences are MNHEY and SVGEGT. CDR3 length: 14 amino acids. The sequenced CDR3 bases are TGTGCCAGCACCTTTTCGGGACTGCCAGAGACC. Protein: CASTFSGLPET. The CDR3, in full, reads CASTFSGLPETQYF.

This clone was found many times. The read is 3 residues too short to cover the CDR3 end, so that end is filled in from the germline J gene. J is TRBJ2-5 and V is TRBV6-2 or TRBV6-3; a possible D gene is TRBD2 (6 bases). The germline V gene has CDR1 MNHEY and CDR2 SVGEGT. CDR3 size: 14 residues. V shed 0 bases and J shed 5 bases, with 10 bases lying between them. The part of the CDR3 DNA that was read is TGTGCCAGCAGTTACTCGGGACTGAGGGAGACC. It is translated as CASSYSGLRET. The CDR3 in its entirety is CASSYSGLRETQYF.

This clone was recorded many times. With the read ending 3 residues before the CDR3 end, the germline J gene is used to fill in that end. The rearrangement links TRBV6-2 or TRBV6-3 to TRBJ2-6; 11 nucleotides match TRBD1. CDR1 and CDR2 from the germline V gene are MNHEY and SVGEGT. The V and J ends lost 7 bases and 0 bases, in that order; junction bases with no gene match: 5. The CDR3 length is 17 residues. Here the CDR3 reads CASIPGTGGSGANVLTF. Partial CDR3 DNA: TGTGCCAGCATCCCCGGGACAGGGGGCTCTGGGGCCAACGTC.

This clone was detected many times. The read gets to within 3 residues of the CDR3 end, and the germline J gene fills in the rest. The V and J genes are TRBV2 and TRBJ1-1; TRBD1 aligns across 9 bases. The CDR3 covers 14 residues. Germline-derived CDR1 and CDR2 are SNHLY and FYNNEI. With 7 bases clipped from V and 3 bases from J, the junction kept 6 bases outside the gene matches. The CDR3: CASTMTGGDTEAFF. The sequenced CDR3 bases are TGTGCCAGCACCATGACAGGGGGGGACACTGAA.

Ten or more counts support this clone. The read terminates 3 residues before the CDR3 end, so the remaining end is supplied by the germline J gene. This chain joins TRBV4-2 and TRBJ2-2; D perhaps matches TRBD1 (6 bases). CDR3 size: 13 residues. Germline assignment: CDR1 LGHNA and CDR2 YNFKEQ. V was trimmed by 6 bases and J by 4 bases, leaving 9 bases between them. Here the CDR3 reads CASSRGGTGELFF. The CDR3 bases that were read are TGTGCCAGCAGTCGAGGGGGCACCGGGGAG.

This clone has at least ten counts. Incomplete CDR3 DNA: TGTGCCAGCAGATATGACAGGAACACTGAA. Translated: CASRYDRNTE. The full CDR3 is CASRYDRNTEAFF. The V gene is TRBV5-4, the J gene TRBJ1-1; tentatively, D is TRBD1 (5 bases). The sequenced fragment ends 3 residues before the CDR3 boundary, so the rest is inferred from the germline J gene. Germline V gene lookup returns CDR1 SGHNT and CDR2 YYREEE (reference sequence). The CDR3 sequence is 13 residues long. Trimming took off 5 bases at V and 1 base at J, with 9 bases between the two ends. Drawing the rest from reference TRBV5-4 and TRBJ1-1, the complete variable domain is ETGVTQSPTHLIKTRGQQVTLRCSSQSGHNTVSWYQQALGQGPQFIFQYYREEENGRGNFPPRFSGLQFPNYSSELNVNALELDDSALYLCASRYDRNTEAFFGQGTRLTVV.

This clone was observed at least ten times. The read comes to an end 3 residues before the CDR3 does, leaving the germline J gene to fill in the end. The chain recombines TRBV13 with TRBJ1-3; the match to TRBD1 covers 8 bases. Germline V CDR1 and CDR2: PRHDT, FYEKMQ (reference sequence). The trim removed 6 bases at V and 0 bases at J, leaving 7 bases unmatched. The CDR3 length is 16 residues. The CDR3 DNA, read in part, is TGTGCCAGCAGTTCCGACAGGGGAAACTCTGGAAACACC. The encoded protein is CASSSDRGNSGNT. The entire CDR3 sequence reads CASSSDRGNSGNTIYF.

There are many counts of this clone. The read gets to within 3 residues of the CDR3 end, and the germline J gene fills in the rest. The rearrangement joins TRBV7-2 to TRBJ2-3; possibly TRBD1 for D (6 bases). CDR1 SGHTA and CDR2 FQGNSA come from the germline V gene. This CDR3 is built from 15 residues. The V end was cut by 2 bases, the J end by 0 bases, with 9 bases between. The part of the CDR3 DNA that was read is TGTGCCAGCAGCTTATGGGGGCTTAGCACAGATACG. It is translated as CASSLWGLSTDT. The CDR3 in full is CASSLWGLSTDTQYF.

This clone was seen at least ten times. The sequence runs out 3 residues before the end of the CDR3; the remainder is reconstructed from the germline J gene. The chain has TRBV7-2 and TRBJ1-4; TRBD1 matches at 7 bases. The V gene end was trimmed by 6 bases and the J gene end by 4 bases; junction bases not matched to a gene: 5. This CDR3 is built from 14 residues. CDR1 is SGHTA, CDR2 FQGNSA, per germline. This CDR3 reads CASSLGTVNEKLFF. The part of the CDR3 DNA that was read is TGTGCCAGCAGTCTAGGGACAGTTAATGAAAAA.

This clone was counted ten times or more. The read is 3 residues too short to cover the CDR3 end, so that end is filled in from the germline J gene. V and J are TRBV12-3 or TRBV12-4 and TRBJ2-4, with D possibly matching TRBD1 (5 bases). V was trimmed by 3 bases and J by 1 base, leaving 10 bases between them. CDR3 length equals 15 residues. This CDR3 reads CASSFGGAAKNIQYF. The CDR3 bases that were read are TGTGCCAGCAGTTTCGGTGGGGCTGCCAAAAACATT.

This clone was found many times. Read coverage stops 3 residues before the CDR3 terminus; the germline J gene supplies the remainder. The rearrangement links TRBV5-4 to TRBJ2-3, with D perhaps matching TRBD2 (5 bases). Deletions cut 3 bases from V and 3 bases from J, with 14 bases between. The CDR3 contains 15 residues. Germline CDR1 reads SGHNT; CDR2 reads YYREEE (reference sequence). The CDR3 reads CASSSVLQRTDTQYF. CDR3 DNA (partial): TGTGCCAGCAGCTCGGTCCTCCAGCGGACAGATACG.

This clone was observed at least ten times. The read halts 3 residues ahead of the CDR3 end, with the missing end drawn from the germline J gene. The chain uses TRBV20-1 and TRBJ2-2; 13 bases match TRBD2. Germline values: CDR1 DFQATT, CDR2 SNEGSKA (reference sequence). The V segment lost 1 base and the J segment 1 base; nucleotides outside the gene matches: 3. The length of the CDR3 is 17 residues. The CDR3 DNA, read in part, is TGCAGTGCTAGAGGTTGGACTAGCGGGAGGAACACCGGGGAG. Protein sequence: CSARGWTSGRNTGE. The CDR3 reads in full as CSARGWTSGRNTGELFF.

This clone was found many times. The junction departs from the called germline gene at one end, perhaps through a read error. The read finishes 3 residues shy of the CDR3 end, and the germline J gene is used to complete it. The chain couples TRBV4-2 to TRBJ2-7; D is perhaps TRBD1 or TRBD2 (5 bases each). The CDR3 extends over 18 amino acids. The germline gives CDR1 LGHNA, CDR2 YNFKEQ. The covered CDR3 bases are TGCGCCAGCAGCCAAGCCCTGCGAGGGGCGGACCTCTCCTACGAG. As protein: CASSQALRGADLSYE. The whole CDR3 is CASSQALRGADLSYEQYF.

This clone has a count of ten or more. CDR3 amino acids: CASTRDSGSSEQYF. Partial CDR3 DNA: TGTGCCAGCACCCGGGATAGCGGGAGCAGCGAG. The rearrangement uses TRBV6-2 or TRBV6-3 and TRBJ2-7; 9 positions match TRBD2. The CDR3 extends 3 residues past the end of the read, so its final part is completed from the germline J gene. This CDR3 has 14 residues. In germline, CDR1 is MNHEY, CDR2 SVGEGT. Trimming cost V 7 bases and J 6 bases; bases outside gene matches: 10.

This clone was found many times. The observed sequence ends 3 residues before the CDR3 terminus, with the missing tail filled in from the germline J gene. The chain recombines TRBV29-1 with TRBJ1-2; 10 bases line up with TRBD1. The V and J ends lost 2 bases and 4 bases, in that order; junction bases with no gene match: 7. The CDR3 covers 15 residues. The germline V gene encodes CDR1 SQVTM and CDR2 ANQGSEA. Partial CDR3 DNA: TGCAGCGTTGAAACCGGGACAGGGGAGGGCTATGGC. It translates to CSVETGTGEGYG. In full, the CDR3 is CSVETGTGEGYGYTF.

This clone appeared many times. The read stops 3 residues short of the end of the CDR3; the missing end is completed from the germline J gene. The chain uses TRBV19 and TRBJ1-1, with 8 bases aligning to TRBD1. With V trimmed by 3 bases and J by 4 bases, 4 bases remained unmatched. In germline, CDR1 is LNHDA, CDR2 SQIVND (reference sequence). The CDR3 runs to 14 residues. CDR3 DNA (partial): TGTGCCAGTAGTATTAGAGACAGGGGCACTGAA. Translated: CASSIRDRGTE. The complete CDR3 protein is CASSIRDRGTEAFF.

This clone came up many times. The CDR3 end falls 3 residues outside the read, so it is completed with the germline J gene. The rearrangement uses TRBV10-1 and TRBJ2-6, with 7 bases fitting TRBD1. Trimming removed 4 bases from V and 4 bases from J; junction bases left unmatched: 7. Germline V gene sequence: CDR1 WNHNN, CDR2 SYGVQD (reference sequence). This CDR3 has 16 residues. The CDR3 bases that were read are TGCGCCAGCAGTGCGGACAGGCTGCCCGGGGCCAACGTC. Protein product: CASSADRLPGANV. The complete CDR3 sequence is CASSADRLPGANVLTF.

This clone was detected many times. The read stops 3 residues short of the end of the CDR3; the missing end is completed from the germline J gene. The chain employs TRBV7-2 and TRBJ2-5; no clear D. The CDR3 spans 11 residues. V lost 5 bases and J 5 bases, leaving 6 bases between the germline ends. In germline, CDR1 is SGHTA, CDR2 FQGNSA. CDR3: CASSPSETQYF. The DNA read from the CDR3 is TGTGCCAGCAGCCCCTCGGAGACC. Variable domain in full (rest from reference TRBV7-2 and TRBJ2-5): GAGVSQSPSNKVTEKGKDVELRCDPISGHTALYWYRQSLGQGLEFLIYFQGNSAPDKSGLPSDRFSAERTGGSVSTLTIQRTQQEDSAVYLCASSPSETQYFGPGTRLLVL.